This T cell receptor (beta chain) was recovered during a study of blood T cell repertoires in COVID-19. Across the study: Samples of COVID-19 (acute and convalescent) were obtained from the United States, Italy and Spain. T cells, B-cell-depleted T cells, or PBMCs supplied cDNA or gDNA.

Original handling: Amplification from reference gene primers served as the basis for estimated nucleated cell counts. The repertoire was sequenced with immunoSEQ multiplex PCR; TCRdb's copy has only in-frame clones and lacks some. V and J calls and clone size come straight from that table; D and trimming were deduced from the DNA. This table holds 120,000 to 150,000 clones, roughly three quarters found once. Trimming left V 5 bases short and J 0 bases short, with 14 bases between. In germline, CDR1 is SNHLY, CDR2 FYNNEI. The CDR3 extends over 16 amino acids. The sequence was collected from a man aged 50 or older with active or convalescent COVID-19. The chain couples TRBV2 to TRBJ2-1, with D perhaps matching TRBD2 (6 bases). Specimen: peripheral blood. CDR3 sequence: CASSNPAGSSYNEQFF. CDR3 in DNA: TGTGCCAGCAGTAACCCCGCGGGGAGCTCCTACAATGAGCAGTTCTTC.